This TCR beta chain came from a study of somatic mutations in cytotoxic T cells in rheumatoid arthritis. The CD4+ and CD8+ fractions came from positive magnetic bead selection and were purity-checked by flow cytometry. This clone was seen a handful of times. Germline V gene lookup returns CDR1 SGHDT and CDR2 YYEEEE. Between the trimmed V and J ends, which lost 1 base and 3 bases, there was a span of 14 bases. CDR3 length: 15 residues. Assay: immunoSEQ multiplex PCR; the TCRdb copy retains only in-frame clones and omits some. Seen here are about 5,000 clones, around four fifths observed once, and the top ten hold 45% to 50%.

This chain connects TRBV5-6 to TRBJ2-7; tentative D call: TRBD2 (6 bases). This clonotype was obtained from a woman between 45 and 65 years old with rheumatoid arthritis. The sample taken for sequencing was CD8+ T cells sorted from blood. Here the CDR3 DNA reads TGTGCCAGCAGCTTGACCGGGGGTATGCACTACGAGCAGTACTTC. It specifies CASSLTGGMHYEQYF.